This T cell receptor beta chain emerged from a study of cytomegalovirus exposure and HLA in healthy donors. Study details: Drawn from HLA-typed donors, 80 million to 95 million unique TCRs were held in an early data release.

The study ran its PCR with 60 Vbeta and 13 Jbeta primers. Generated by immunoSEQ multiplex PCR, the TCRdb table keeps only in-frame clones and is missing some. The sample has 150,000 to 200,000 clones; around 77% are singletons. Germline V gives CDR1 LNHDA, CDR2 SQIVND (reference sequence). The CDR3 extends over 11 amino acids. Deletions cut 4 bases from V and 6 bases from J, with 7 bases between. Regarding donors, all were healthy bone marrow donors. Study findings and constraints: Most of the TCR beta V segments (in an earlier analysis) were productive either about 87% or about 30% of the time. Donors were assumed by presence/absence analyses to have roughly uniform sequencing depth.

On this clone: The antigen is unknown.

Sequencing was performed on PBMCs. V usage is TRBV19 and J usage is TRBJ2-7; D gene ambiguous. The clonotype comes from a woman aged 45-65 years in good health and CMV-seropositive. The DNA for the CDR3 is TGTGCCAGTAGTACCTACTCCGAGCAGTACTTC. It yields the protein CASSTYSEQYF.